Each of the 30 T cell receptor beta chains below was sequenced from the same sample in a study of blood T cell repertoires in COVID-19. Assay used: immunoSEQ multiplex PCR; TCRdb lists only in-frame clones, some missing. The repertoire holds around 250,000 clones, roughly 80% seen once, with under 5.5% in the top ten. Source material: peripheral blood. These receptors were obtained from a man aged 55 to 70 who had recovered from COVID-19.

The rearrangement joins TRBV7-2 to TRBJ1-2; 11 bases are shared with TRBD1. The junction had 8 bases not matched to a gene; V was cut back by 3 bases and J by 8 bases. The CDR3 extends over 15 amino acids. Looked up from germline, CDR1 is SGHTA and CDR2 is FQGNSA. CDR3 sequence (DNA): TGTGCCAGCAGCTTCTACCAGGGACAGGGGGGCGGCTACACCTTC. Amino acids: CASSFYQGQGGGYTF.

The chain joins TRBV29-1 to TRBJ1-1; tentative D call: TRBD1 (5 bases). Trimming stripped 0 bases from V and 7 bases from J, with 9 bases between. CDR1 is SQVTM and CDR2 is ANQGSEA in the germline V gene. This CDR3 comprises 12 residues. The CDR3 loop reads CSVEEGHSEAFF. CDR3 DNA sequence: TGCAGCGTTGAAGAGGGGCACAGTGAAGCTTTCTTT.

This clone was observed a handful of times. The J gene is TRBJ2-2, the V gene TRBV7-6; no reliable D call. The CDR3 has 13 residues. The V and J ends lost 3 bases and 6 bases respectively, with 8 bases between them. Per the germline V gene, CDR1 is SGHVS and CDR2 is FNYEAQ. CDR3 in amino acids: CASSFDLSGELFF. CDR3 in DNA: TGTGCCAGCAGCTTTGATCTATCCGGGGAGCTGTTTTTT.

The CDR3 DNA reads TGCGCCAGCAGCTTGTCTAGCCCATTGGATACGCAGTATTTT. Encoded protein: CASSLSSPLDTQYF. The rearrangement links TRBV5-1 to TRBJ2-3; D is perhaps TRBD2 (5 bases). Trimming cost V 1 base and J 6 bases, with 12 bases left between them. Germline-derived CDR1 and CDR2 are SGHRS and YFSETQ. This CDR3 spans 14 amino acids.

The chain has TRBV4-1 and TRBJ2-1; 7 nucleotides align to TRBD2. V shed 1 base, J shed 0 bases, and the junction held 6 bases outside the gene matches. The germline gives CDR1 MGHRA, CDR2 YSYEKL. This CDR3 contains 17 residues. The CDR3 DNA is TGCGCCAGCAGCCAAGGTCCGGCTAGCGGCTCCTACAATGAGCAGTTCTTC. As protein: CASSQGPASGSYNEQFF.

The V and J genes are TRBV11-2 and TRBJ1-4; 7 bases line up with TRBD1. Germline values: CDR1 SGHAT, CDR2 FQNNGV. The CDR3 is 15 residues long. V shed 3 bases, J shed 7 bases, and the junction held 8 bases outside the gene matches. CDR3 protein: CASSLIPQGVEKLFF. DNA for the CDR3: TGTGCCAGCAGCTTGATCCCCCAGGGGGTTGAAAAACTGTTTTTT.

The genes are TRBV6-6 and TRBJ2-7, with D tentatively TRBD1 (6 bases). V was cut by 6 bases and J by 2 bases, with 17 bases left in between. Germline V gene sequence: CDR1 MNHNY, CDR2 SVGAGI (reference sequence). This CDR3 spans 15 amino acids. DNA for the CDR3: TGTGCCAGCAGAAACGGACAGAAGATCCCCTACGAGCAGTACTTC. Translating gives CASRNGQKIPYEQYF.

The chain recombines TRBV11-3 with TRBJ2-1; D might be TRBD2 (5 bases). The germline V and J ends were trimmed by 0 bases and 7 bases, with 19 bases remaining between them. CDR1 and CDR2 from the germline V gene are SGHNT and YENEEA. The CDR3 spans 17 residues. The CDR3 DNA is TGTGCCAGCAGCTTAGATGCCCTAGCCGGCGACGTTAATGAGCAGTTCTTC. Translated, it gives CASSLDALAGDVNEQFF.

The rearrangement uses TRBV19 and TRBJ1-2; D might be TRBD1 (5 bases). Between the trimmed V and J ends, which lost 7 bases and 6 bases, there was a span of 18 bases. The CDR3 is 14 residues long. Germline-derived CDR1 and CDR2 are LNHDA and SQIVND (reference sequence). The CDR3 sequence is CASKGDFGRDGYTF. Here the CDR3 DNA reads TGTGCCAGTAAAGGGGATTTCGGCCGGGATGGCTACACCTTC.

This clone was seen more than once but under ten times. The rearrangement joins TRBV30 to TRBJ1-2; D is perhaps TRBD1 (6 bases). Trimming removed 0 bases at V and 2 bases at J, with 10 bases between. The germline V gene has CDR1 GTSNPN and CDR2 SVGIG (reference sequence). CDR3 length equals 14 residues. CDR3 region: CAWSVLQGNYGYTF. CDR3 bases: TGTGCCTGGAGTGTACTCCAGGGGAACTATGGCTACACCTTC.

With regard to this clone: A junction boundary mismatches the germline segment, possibly from a read error. V is TRBV7-6 and J is TRBJ2-1, with 10 bases identical to TRBD2. Germline CDR1 SGHVS, CDR2 FNYEAQ. The CDR3 totals 15 residues. The CDR3 nucleotides are TGTGCCAGCAGCGTAGCGGGAGGTTCCTACAATGAGCAGTTCTTC. Translating it yields CASSVAGGSYNEQFF.

This CDR3 is CASSLREGGGNTIYF. The CDR3 DNA follows: TGTGCCAGCAGTTTAAGAGAGGGTGGTGGAAACACCATATATTTT. The gene calls are TRBV27 and TRBJ1-3; D unresolved. The CDR3 loop spans 15 amino acids. Germline V lookup: CDR1 MNHEY, CDR2 SMNVEV (reference sequence). V was shortened by 2 bases and J by 3 bases, with 11 bases between the two germline ends.

This chain links TRBV5-6 with TRBJ2-7; the match to TRBD2 covers 7 bases. The J segment lost 3 bases and the V segment lost 2 bases, leaving 8 bases of the junction unmatched. CDR3 size: 15 residues. In germline, CDR1 is SGHDT, CDR2 YYEEEE. The CDR3: CASSLPGPGGYEQYF. CDR3 DNA sequence: TGTGCCAGCAGCTTACCGGGACCGGGGGGCTACGAGCAGTACTTC.

The chain couples TRBV27 to TRBJ1-2, with 9 bases that match TRBD1. The CDR3 consists of 14 residues. V trimming: 6 bases; J trimming: 0 bases; junction bases outside the gene matches: 2. The germline CDR1 and CDR2 sequences are MNHEY and SMNVEV (reference sequence). This CDR3 reads CASRWTGANYGYTF. In DNA form, the CDR3 reads TGTGCCAGCAGGTGGACAGGGGCTAACTATGGCTACACCTTC.

V is TRBV4-1 and J is TRBJ2-5; tentatively, D is TRBD2 (5 bases). The CDR3 consists of 15 residues. The germline gives CDR1 MGHRA, CDR2 YSYEKL. V was trimmed by 0 bases and J by 3 bases, leaving 11 bases between them. The chain's CDR3 is CASSQDSPGKETQYF. The CDR3 DNA is TGCGCCAGCAGCCAAGATTCTCCGGGGAAAGAGACCCAGTACTTC.

This clone was seen a handful of times. This chain connects TRBV24-1 to TRBJ2-3; a weak D match, TRBD1 (5 bases). The ends were cut back, 5 bases at V and 3 bases at J, with 11 bases in the middle. Germline lookup yields CDR1 KGHDR and CDR2 SFDVKD. The CDR3 contains 14 residues. CDR3 amino acids: CATSARTITDTQYF. For the CDR3, the DNA is TGTGCCACCAGTGCCCGGACAATTACAGATACGCAGTATTTT.

This clone has just a few counts. The rearrangement uses TRBV5-1 and TRBJ1-6, with unresolved D. The CDR3 consists of 14 residues. CDR1 is SGHRS and CDR2 is YFSETQ in the germline V gene. With 4 bases removed from V and 5 bases from J, the gap between germline ends came to 10 bases. The CDR3 loop reads CASSPVQNNSPLHF. The DNA of the CDR3 is TGCGCCAGCAGCCCTGTACAGAATAATTCACCCCTCCACTTT. Full variable domain (missing parts from reference TRBV5-1 and TRBJ1-6): KAGVTQTPRYLIKTRGQQVTLSCSPISGHRSVSWYQQTPGQGLQFLFEYFSETQRNKGNFPGRFSGRQFSNSRSEMNVSTLELGDSALYLCASSPVQNNSPLHFGNGTRLTVT.

Only one count was recorded for this clone. The chain couples TRBV5-1 to TRBJ1-2; TRBD1 is a possible D gene (6 bases). V shed 0 bases and J shed 5 bases, with 11 bases lying between them. The CDR3 runs to 14 residues. The germline gives CDR1 SGHRS, CDR2 YFSETQ. Written as DNA, the CDR3 is TGCGCCAGCAGCTTGGATACAGGGAAGTATGGCTACACCTTC. Protein sequence: CASSLDTGKYGYTF.

V and J are TRBV7-9 and TRBJ2-3, with 11 bases lining up with TRBD2. The CDR3 totals 17 residues. In germline, CDR1 is SEHNR, CDR2 FQNEAQ (reference sequence). V shed 7 bases and J 0 bases; nucleotides not matched to a gene: 9. CDR3 sequence reads: CASKGLAGGASTDTQYF. Written as DNA, the CDR3 is TGTGCCAGCAAAGGCCTAGCGGGGGGTGCTAGCACAGATACGCAGTATTTT. Together with reference TRBV7-9 and TRBJ2-3, the CDR3 gives the full variable domain: DTGVSQNPRHKITKRGQNVTFRCDPISEHNRLYWYRQTLGQGPEFLTYFQNEAQLEKSRLLSDRFSAERPKGSFSTLEIQRTEQGDSAMYLCASKGLAGGASTDTQYFGPGTRLTVL.

The chain is built from TRBV2 and TRBJ2-6, with 7 positions matching TRBD2. CDR3 length equals 17 residues. Germline trimming cut 6 bases from V and 0 bases from J; bases unmatched to any gene: 8. Germline V gene sequence: CDR1 SNHLY, CDR2 FYNNEI. CDR3 bases: TGTGCCAGCAGAAGTCAGGGACTAACCTCTGGGGCCAACGTCCTGACTTTC. It specifies CASRSQGLTSGANVLTF.

The chain combines TRBV19 with TRBJ2-7, with D tentatively TRBD2 (6 bases). Trimming shortened V by 1 base and J by 5 bases, and 18 bases separated the two germline ends. The CDR3 consists of 16 residues. CDR1 LNHDA and CDR2 SQIVND come from the germline V gene (reference sequence). CDR3: CASSIVPKGTFNEQYF. CDR3 coding DNA: TGTGCCAGTAGTATAGTACCCAAAGGGACTTTTAACGAGCAGTACTTC. Based on the CDR3 plus reference TRBV19 and TRBJ2-7, the full variable domain is DGGITQSPKYLFRKEGQNVTLSCEQNLNHDAMYWYRQDPGQGLRLIYYSQIVNDFQKGDIAEGYSVSREKKESFPLTVTSAQKNPTAFYLCASSIVPKGTFNEQYFGPGTRLTVT.

This clone has more than one count but fewer than ten. V usage is TRBV29-1 and J usage is TRBJ1-1; maybe TRBD1 (5 bases). Trimming took 4 bases from V and 7 from J, leaving 13 bases between them. From germline, CDR1 is SQVTM and CDR2 ANQGSEA. CDR3 length: 12 amino acids. The CDR3 here is CSVAFPGFEAFF. The CDR3 bases are TGCAGCGTTGCCTTTCCAGGGTTTGAAGCTTTCTTT.

The rearrangement links TRBV6-2 or TRBV6-3 to TRBJ2-3; TRBD1 agrees at 8 bases. The CDR3 runs to 16 residues. V lost 1 base, J lost 2 bases, and 5 bases stayed unmatched. Germline lookup yields CDR1 MNHEY and CDR2 SVGEGT. CDR3 in amino acids: CASSYFRGRPTDTQYF. The CDR3 nucleotides read TGTGCCAGCAGTTACTTCAGGGGGCGCCCCACAGATACGCAGTATTTT.

This rearrangement joins TRBV15 to TRBJ1-1, with no clear D. This CDR3 comprises 12 residues. V was trimmed by 5 bases and J by 3 bases, leaving 7 bases between them. Germline V gives CDR1 LNHNV, CDR2 YYDKDF (reference sequence). CDR3 DNA: TGTGCCACCAGCCCCGGTGACACTGAAGCTTTCTTT. Translating it yields CATSPGDTEAFF.

The genes are TRBV2 and TRBJ1-5; perhaps TRBD1 as D (5 bases). This CDR3 contains 13 residues. Per the germline V gene, CDR1 is SNHLY and CDR2 is FYNNEI. V was clipped by 4 bases and J by 6 bases, with 10 bases between them. In nucleotides, the CDR3 is TGTGCCAGCAGTGTGTCAGGGATTCAGCCCCAGCATTTT. This codes for CASSVSGIQPQHF. The whole variable domain, remainder taken from reference TRBV2 and TRBJ1-5, is EPEVTQTPSHQVTQMGQEVILRCVPISNHLYFYWYRQILGQKVEFLVSFYNNEISEKSEIFDDQFSVERPDGSNFTLKIRSTKLEDSAMYFCASSVSGIQPQHFGDGTRLSIL.

The chain uses TRBV30 and TRBJ2-5; D perhaps matches TRBD1 (6 bases). This CDR3 comprises 15 residues. CDR1 GTSNPN and CDR2 SVGIG come from the germline V gene (reference sequence). V lost 5 bases and J 4 bases, leaving 20 bases between the germline ends. CDR3 in amino acids: CAWAPGVAAGETQYF. CDR3 sequence (DNA): TGTGCCTGGGCTCCAGGGGTGGCGGCCGGAGAGACCCAGTACTTC.

The chain combines TRBV6-2 or TRBV6-3 with TRBJ1-1; D possibly corresponds to TRBD1 (6 bases). There are 11 residues in the CDR3. The germline V and J ends were trimmed by 4 bases and 8 bases, with 8 bases remaining between them. CDR1 and CDR2 (germline): MNHEY, SVGEGT. Here the CDR3 reads CASSWGQEAFF. The CDR3 DNA reads as TGTGCCAGCAGTTGGGGACAAGAAGCTTTCTTT.

CDR3 amino acids: CASSSGQGAGNEQFF. CDR3 in DNA: TGTGCCAGCAGCTCGGGACAGGGGGCCGGGAATGAGCAGTTCTTC. This sequence joins TRBV9 and TRBJ2-1; 12 bases are a match to TRBD1. The germline gives CDR1 SGDLS, CDR2 YYNGEE. This CDR3 spans 15 amino acids. The trim removed 4 bases at V and 7 bases at J, leaving 6 bases unmatched.

This clone was found once. The V and J genes are TRBV27 and TRBJ1-2; the match to TRBD1 covers 12 bases. The length of the CDR3 is 14 residues. The germline CDR1 and CDR2 sequences are MNHEY and SMNVEV (reference sequence). V lost 6 bases, J lost 9 bases, and 8 bases stayed unmatched. This CDR3 is CASSRGTGGGSYTF. DNA of the CDR3: TGTGCCAGCAGCCGCGGGACAGGGGGCGGTAGCTACACCTTC.

The gene calls are TRBV3-1 (or the pseudogene TRBV3-2) and TRBJ2-1; a weak D match, TRBD1 (7 bases). Germline V gene lookup returns CDR1 LGHDT and CDR2 YNNKEL (reference sequence). The CDR3 is 17 amino acids. V was trimmed by 0 bases and J by 4 bases, leaving 16 bases between them. The CDR3 is CASSQDLVRGVYNEQFF. The CDR3 nucleotides read TGTGCCAGCAGCCAAGATTTGGTCAGGGGGGTGTACAATGAGCAGTTCTTC.